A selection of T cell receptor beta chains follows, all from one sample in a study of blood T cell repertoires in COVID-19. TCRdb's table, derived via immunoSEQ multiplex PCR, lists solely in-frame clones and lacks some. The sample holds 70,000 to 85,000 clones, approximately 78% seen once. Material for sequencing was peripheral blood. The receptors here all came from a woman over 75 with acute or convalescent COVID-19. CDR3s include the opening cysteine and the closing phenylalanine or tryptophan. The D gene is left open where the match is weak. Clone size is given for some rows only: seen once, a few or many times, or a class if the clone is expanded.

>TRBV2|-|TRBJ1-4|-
TGTGCCAGCAGTGTGGAGGAGGCCGGCAAGTTGTTTTTT
CASSVEEAGKLFF
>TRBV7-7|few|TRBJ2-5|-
TGTGCTAGCAGCTTTATGGCAGGCCAAGAGACCCAGTACTTC
CASSFMAGQETQYF
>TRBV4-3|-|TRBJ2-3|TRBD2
TGCGCCACCGGCGGGGGGACCGCGCTGGATACGCAGTATTTT
CATGGGTALDTQYF
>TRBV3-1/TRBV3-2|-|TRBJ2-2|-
TGTGCCAGCAGCCCATCGAACACCGGGGAGCTGTTTTTT
CASSPSNTGELFF
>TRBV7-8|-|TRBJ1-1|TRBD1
TGTGCCAGCAGCTTAGTCGGGGGACAGGGAGCTTTCTTT
CASSLVGGQGAFF
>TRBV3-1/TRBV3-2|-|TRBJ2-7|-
TGTGCCAGCAGGGACGACGGTGGCAGGGGCTACGAGCAGTACTTC
CASRDDGGRGYEQYF
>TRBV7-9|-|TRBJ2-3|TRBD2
TGTGCCAGCAGCGCTGGACTAGCGGGCGGGGGGGATACGCAGTATTTT
CASSAGLAGGGDTQYF
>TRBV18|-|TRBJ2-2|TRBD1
TGTGCCAGCTCAACGACAGGGGACGGCACCGGGGAGCTGTTTTTT
CASSTTGDGTGELFF
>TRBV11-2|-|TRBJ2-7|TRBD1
TGTGCCAGCAGCTTCAGACAGGGTTCCTACGAGCAGTACTTC
CASSFRQGSYEQYF
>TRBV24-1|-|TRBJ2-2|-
TGTGCCACCTCCGGACACCCCTACACCGGGGAGCTGTTTTTT
CATSGHPYTGELFF
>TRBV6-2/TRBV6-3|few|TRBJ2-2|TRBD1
TGTGCCAGCAGTTCCCAGGGGGTCGCGAACACCGGGGAGCTGTTTTTT
CASSSQGVANTGELFF
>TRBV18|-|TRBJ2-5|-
TGTGCCAGCTCACCACGCGACAGAGGTCGTCAAGAGACCCAGTACTTC
CASSPRDRGRQETQYF
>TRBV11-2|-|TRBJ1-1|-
TGTGCCAGCAGCTTAGGGACAACTGAAGCTTTCTTT
CASSLGTTEAFF
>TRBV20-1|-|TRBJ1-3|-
TGCAGTGCTAGTTCACTGGACAGTGGAAACACCATATATTTT
CSASSLDSGNTIYF
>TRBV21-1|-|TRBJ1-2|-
TGTGCCAGCAGCACGGAGTTACGTAACTATGGCTACACCTTC
CASSTELRNYGYTF
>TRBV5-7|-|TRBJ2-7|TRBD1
TGTGCCAGCAGCTTGGAGGACAGGGTAAAGGGACTTTTCTCCTACGAGCAGTACTTC
CASSLEDRVKGLFSYEQYF
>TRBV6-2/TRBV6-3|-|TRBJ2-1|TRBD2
TGTGCCAGCAGTTACTCCTCACCCCAACTAGCGGGACATTACAATGAGCAGTTCTTC
CASSYSSPQLAGHYNEQFF
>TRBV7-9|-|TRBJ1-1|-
TGTGCCAGCAGCTTCGAGGGATTGAACACTGAAGCTTTCTTT
CASSFEGLNTEAFF
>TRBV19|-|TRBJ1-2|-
TGTGCCAGTAGTATTAAGACAGAATCCTATGGCTACACCTTC
CASSIKTESYGYTF
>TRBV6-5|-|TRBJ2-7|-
TGTGCCAGCAGTTCCTCCCAGGGCCCCTACGAGCAGTACTTC
CASSSSQGPYEQYF
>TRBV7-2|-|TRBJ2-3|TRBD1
TGTGCCAGCAGCTTTCCGGGACAGGGGGCAGATACGCAGTATTTT
CASSFPGQGADTQYF
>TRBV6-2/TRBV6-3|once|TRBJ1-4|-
TGTGCCAGCAGTTACCCCAGGGCGGGGGAAAAACTGTTTTTT
CASSYPRAGEKLFF
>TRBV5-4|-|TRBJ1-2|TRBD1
TGTGCCAGCAGCCCGGACAGGAACTATGGCTACACCTTC
CASSPDRNYGYTF
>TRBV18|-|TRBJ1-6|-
TGTGCCAGCTCACCGGTCCCAGGGAGCGGGAGTAATTCACCCCTCCACTTT
CASSPVPGSGSNSPLHF
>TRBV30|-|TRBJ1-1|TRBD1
TGTGCCTGGAGTAACAGGGGGCCGGGAAAAGCTTTCTTT
CAWSNRGPGKAFF
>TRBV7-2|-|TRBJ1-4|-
TGTGCCAGCAGCTTAGTGGTTGGAGGTCTACACAATGAAAAACTGTTTTTT
CASSLVVGGLHNEKLFF
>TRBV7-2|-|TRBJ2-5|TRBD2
TGTGCCAGCAGCTTAATCACCGGGGGGGGGAACTATAAGACCCAGTACTTC
CASSLITGGGNYKTQYF
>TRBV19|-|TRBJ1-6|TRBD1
TGTGCCAGTAAAGGGACAGGGATCTATAATTCACCCCTCCACTTT
CASKGTGIYNSPLHF
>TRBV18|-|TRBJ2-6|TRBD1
TGTGCCAGCTCCCTAACAGGGGGCGCAGGTGGGGCCAACGTCCTGACTTTC
CASSLTGGAGGANVLTF
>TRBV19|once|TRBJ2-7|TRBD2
TGTGCCAGTAGTAGGGGAACTAGCGGGGCCTACGAGCAGTACTTC
CASSRGTSGAYEQYF
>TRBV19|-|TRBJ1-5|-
TGTGCCAGTATACGTGCGGGGGCGGGCAATCAGCCCCAGCATTTT
CASIRAGAGNQPQHF
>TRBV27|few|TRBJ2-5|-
TGTGCCAGCAGGGGCCTCGGTGGGTACCAAGAGACCCAGTACTTC
CASRGLGGYQETQYF
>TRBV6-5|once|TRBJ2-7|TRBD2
TGTGCCAGCATTCCCGGGGGGGCTACCTACGAGCAGTACTTC
CASIPGGATYEQYF
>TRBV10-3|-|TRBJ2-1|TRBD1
TGTGCCATCAGTGAGTCGTGGGACAGTTACAATGAGCAGTTCTTC
CAISESWDSYNEQFF
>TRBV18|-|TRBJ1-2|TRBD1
TGTGCCAGCTCACCACCCGAACGACAGGGATACACCTTC
CASSPPERQGYTF
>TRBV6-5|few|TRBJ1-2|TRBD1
TGTGCCAGCGGTTTACCCGGGACAGGGGTTTCCTATGGCTACACCTTC
CASGLPGTGVSYGYTF
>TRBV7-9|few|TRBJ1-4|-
TGTGCCAGCACCCCGGTGCGACAGACTAATGAAAAACTGTTTTTT
CASTPVRQTNEKLFF
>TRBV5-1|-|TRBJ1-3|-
TGCGCCAGCAGCTTGGTAGGGAGCGGAAACACCATATATTTT
CASSLVGSGNTIYF
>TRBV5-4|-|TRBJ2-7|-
TGTGCCAGCAGTTATCCGACTCGGAACCTCTACGAGCAGTACTTC
CASSYPTRNLYEQYF
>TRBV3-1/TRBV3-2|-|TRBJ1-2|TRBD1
TGTGCCAGCAGCCAAGCGTCAGGGGGGAACTATGGCTACACCTTC
CASSQASGGNYGYTF
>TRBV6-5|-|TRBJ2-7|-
TGTGCCAGCAGTTATCTGGGGGGGCGCGAGCAGTACTTC
CASSYLGGREQYF
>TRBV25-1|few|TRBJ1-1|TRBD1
TGTGCCAGCAGTGAACCCCGGACAGGGAGGACCACTGAAGCTTTCTTT
CASSEPRTGRTTEAFF
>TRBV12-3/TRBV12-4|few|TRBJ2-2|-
TGTGCCAGCACCAGGGGCCCCGGGGAGCTGTTTTTT
CASTRGPGELFF
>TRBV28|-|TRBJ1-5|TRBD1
TGTGCCAGCAGGCCTGGGACAGACAATCAGCCCCAGCATTTT
CASRPGTDNQPQHF